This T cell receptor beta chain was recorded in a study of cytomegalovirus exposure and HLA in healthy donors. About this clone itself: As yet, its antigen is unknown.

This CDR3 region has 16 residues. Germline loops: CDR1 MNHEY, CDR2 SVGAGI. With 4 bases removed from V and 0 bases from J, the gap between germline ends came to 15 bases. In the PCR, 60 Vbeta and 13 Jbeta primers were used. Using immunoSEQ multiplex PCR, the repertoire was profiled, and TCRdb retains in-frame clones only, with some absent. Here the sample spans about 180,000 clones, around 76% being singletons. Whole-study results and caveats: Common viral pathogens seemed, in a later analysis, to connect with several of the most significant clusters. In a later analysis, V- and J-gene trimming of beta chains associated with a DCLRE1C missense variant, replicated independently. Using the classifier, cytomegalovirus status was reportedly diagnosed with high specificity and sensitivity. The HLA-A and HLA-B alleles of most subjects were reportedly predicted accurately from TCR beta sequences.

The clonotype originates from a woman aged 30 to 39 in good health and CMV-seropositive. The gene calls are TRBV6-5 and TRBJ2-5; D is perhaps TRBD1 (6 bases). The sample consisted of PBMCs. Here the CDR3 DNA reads TGTGCCAGCAGTTCTGTCTCGCAGGGGCACCAAGAGACCCAGTACTTC. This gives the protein CASSSVSQGHQETQYF.